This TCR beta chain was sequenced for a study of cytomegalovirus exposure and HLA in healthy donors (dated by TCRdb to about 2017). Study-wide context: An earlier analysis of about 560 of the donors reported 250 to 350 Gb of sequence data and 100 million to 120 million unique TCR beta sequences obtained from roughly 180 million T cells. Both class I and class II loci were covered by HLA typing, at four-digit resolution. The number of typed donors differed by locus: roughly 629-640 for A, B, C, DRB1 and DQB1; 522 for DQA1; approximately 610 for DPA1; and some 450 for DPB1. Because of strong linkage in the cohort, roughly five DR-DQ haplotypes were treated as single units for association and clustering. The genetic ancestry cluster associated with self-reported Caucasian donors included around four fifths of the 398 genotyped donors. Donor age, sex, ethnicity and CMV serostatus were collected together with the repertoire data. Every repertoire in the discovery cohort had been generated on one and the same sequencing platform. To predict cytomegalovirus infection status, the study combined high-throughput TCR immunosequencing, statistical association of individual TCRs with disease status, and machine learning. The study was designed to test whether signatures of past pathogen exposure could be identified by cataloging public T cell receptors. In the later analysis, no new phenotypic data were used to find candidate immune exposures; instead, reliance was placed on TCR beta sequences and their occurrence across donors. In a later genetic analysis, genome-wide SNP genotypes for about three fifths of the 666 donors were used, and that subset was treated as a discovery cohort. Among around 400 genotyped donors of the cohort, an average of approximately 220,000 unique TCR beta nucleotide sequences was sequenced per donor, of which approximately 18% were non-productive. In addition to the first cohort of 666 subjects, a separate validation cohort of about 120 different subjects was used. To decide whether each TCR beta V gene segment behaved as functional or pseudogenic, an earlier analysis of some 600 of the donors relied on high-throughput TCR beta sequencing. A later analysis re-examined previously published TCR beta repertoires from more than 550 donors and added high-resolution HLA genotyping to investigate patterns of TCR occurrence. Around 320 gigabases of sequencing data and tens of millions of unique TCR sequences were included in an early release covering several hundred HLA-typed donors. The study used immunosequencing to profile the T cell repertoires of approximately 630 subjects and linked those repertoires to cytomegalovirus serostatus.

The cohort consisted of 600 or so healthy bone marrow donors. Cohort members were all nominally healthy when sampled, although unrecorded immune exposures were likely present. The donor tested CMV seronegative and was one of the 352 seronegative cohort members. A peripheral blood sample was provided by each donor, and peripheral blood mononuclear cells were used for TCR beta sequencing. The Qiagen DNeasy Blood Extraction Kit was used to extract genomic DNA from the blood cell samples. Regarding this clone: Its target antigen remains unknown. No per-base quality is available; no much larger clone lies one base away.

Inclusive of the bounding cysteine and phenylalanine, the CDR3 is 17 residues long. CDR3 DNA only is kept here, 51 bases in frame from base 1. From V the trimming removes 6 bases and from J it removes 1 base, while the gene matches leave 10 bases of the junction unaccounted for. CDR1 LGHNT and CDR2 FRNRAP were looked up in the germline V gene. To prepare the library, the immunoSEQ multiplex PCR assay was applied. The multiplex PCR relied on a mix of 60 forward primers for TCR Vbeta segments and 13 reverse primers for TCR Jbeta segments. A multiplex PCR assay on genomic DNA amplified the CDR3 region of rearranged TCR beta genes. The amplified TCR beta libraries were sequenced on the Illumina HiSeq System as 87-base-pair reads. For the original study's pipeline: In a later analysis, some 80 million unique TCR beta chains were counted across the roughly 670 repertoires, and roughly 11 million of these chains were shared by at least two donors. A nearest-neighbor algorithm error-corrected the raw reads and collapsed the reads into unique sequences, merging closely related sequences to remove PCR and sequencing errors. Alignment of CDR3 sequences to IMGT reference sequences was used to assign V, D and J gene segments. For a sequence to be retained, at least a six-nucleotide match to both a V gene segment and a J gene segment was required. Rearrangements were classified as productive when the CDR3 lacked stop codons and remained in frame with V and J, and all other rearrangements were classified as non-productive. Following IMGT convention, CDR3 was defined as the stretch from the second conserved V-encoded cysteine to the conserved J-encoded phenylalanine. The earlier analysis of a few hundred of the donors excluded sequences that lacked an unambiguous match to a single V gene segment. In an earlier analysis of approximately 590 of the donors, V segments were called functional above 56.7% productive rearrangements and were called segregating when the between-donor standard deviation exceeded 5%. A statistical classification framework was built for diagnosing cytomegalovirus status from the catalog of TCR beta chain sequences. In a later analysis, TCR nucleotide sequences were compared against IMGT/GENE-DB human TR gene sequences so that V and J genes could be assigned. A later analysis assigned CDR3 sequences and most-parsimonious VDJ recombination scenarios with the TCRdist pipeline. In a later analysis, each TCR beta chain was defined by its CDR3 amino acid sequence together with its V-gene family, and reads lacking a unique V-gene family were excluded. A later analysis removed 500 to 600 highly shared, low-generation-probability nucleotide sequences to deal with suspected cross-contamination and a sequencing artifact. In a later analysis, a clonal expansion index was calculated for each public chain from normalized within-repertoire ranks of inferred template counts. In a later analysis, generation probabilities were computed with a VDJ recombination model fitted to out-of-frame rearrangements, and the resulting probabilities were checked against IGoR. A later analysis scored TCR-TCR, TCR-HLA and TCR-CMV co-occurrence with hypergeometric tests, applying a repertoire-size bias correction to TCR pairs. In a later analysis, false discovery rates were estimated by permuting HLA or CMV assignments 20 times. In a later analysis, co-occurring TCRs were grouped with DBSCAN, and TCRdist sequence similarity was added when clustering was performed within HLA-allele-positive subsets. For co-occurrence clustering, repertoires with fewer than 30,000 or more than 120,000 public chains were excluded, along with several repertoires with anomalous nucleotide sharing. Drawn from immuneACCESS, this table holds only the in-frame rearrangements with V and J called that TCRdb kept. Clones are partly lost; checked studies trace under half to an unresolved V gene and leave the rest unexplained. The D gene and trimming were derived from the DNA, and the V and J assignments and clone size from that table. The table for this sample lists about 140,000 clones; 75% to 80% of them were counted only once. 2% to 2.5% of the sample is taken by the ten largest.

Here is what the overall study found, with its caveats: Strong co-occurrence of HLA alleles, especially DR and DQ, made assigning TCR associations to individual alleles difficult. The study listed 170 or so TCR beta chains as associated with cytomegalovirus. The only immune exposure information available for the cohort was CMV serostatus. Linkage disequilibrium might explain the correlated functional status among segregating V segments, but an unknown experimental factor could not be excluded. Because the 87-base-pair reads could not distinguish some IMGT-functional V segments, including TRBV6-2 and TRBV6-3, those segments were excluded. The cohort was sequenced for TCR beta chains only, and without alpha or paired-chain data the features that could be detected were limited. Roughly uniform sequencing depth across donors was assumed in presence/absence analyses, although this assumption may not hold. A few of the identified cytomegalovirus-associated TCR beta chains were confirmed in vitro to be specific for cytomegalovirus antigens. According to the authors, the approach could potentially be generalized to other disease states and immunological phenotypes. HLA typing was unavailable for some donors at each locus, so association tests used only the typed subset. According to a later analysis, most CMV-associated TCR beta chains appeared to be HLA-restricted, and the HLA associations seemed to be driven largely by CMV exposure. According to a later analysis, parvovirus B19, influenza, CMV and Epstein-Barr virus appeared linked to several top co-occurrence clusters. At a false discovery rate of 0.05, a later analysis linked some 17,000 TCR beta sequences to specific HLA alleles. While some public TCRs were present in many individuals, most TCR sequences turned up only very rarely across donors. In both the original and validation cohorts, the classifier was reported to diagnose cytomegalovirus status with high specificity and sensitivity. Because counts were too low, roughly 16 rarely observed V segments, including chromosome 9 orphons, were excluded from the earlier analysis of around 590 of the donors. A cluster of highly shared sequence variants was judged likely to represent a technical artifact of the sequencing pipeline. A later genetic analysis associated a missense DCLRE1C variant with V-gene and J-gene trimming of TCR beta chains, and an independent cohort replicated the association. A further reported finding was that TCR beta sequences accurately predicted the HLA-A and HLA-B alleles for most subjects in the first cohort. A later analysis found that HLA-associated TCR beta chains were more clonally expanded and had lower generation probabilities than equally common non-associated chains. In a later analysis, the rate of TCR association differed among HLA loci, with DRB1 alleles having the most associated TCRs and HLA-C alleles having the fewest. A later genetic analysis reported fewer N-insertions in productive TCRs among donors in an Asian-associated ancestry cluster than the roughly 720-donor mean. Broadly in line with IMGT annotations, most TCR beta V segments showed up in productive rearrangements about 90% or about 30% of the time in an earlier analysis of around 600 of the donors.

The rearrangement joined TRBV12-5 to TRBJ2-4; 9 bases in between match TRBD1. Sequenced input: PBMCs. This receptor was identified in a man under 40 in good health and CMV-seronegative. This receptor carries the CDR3 CASGSETGGEAKNIQYF. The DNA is TGTGCTAGTGGCTCCGAGACAGGGGGGGAGGCCAAAAACATTCAGTACTTC.